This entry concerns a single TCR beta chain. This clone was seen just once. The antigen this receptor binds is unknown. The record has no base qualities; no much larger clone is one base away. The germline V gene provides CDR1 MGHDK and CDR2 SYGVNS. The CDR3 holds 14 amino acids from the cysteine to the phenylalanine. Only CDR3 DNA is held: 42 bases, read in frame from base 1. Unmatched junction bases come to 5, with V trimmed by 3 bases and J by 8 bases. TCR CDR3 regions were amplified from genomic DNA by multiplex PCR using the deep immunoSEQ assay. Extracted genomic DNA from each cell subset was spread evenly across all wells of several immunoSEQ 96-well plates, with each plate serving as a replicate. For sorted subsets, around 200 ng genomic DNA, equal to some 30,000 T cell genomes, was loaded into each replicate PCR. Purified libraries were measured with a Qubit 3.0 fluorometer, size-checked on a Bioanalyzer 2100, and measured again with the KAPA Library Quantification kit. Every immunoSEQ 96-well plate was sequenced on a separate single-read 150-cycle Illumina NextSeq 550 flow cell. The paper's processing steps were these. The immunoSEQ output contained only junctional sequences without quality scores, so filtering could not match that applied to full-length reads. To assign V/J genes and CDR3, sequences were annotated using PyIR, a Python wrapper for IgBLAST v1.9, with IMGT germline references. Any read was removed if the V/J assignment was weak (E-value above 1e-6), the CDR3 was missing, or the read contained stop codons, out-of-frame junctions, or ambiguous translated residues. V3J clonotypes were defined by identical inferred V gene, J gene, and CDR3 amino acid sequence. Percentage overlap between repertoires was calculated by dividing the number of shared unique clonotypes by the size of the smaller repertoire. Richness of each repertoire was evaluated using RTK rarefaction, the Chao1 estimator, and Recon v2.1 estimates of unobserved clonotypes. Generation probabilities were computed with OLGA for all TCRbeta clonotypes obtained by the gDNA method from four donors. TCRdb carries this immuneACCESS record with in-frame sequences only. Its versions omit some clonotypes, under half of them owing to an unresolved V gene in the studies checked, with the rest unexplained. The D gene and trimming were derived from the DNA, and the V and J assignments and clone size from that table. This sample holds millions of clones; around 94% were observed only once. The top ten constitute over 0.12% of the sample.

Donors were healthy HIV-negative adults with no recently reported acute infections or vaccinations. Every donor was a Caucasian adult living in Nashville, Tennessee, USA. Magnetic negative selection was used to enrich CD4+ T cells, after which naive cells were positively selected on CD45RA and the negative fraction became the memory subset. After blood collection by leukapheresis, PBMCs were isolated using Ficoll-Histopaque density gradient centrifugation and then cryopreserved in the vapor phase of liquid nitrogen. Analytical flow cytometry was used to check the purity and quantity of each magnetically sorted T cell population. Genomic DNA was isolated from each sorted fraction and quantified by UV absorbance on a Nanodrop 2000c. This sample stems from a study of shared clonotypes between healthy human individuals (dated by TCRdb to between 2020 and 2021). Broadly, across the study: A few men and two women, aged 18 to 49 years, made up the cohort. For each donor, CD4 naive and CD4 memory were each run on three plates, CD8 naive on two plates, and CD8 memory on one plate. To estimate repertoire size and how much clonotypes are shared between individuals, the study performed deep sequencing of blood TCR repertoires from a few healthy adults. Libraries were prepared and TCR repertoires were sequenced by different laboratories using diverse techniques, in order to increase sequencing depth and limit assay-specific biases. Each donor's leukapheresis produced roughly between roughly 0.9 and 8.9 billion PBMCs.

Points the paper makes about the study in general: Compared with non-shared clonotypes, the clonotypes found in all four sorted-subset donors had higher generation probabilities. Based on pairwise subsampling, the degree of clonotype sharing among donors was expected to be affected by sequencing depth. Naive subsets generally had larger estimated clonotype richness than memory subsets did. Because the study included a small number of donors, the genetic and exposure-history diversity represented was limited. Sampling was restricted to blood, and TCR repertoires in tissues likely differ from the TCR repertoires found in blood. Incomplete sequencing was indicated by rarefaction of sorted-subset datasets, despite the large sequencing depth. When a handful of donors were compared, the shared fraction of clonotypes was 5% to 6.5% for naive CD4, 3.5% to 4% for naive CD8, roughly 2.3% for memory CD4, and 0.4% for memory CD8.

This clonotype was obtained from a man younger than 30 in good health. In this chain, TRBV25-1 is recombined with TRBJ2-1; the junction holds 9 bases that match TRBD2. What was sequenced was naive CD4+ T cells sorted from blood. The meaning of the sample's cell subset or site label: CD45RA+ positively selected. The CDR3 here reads CASSERGGRHEQFF. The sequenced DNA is TGTGCCAGCAGTGAGCGGGGGGGCCGACATGAGCAGTTCTTC.